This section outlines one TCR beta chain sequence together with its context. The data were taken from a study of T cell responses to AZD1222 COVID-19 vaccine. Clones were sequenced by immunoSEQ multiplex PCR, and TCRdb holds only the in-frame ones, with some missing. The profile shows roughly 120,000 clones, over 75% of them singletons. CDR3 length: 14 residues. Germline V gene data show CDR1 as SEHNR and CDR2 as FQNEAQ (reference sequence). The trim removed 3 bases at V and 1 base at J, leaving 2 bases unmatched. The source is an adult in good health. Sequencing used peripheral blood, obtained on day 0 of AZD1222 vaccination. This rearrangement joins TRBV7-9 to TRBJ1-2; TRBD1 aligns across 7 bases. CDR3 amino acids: CASSLQGGNYGYTF. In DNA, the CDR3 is TGTGCCAGCAGCTTGCAGGGGGGTAACTATGGCTACACCTTC. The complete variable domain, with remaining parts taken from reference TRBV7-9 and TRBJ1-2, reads DTGVSQNPRHKITKRGQNVTFRCDPISEHNRLYWYRQTLGQGPEFLTYFQNEAQLEKSRLLSDRFSAERPKGSFSTLEIQRTEQGDSAMYLCASSLQGGNYGYTFGSGTRLTVV.